The rows below give T cell receptor beta chains drawn from one sample of a study of blood T cell repertoires in COVID-19. Using immunoSEQ multiplex PCR, the repertoire was profiled, and TCRdb retains in-frame clones only, with some absent. Counted here are approximately 340,000 clones, approximately 82% occurring once; the ten biggest clones make up just under 3%. The sequenced material came from peripheral blood. These TCRs come from a man younger than 40 with active or convalescent COVID-19. CDR3s include the opening cysteine and the closing phenylalanine or tryptophan. Each record gives: D gene, V gene, J gene, clone size, CDR3 DNA, CDR3 protein. D genes are given only for firm matches. A row's size may be missing; if present it is once, few, many or a size class.

D gene: .
V gene: TRBV10-3
J gene: TRBJ1-2
clone size: .
CDR3 DNA: TGTGCCATCAGTGGAGGGGGAGACGGCTACACCTTC
CDR3 protein: CAISGGGDGYTF

D gene: .
V gene: TRBV7-6
J gene: TRBJ1-1
clone size: .
CDR3 DNA: TGTGCCAGCAGCCCTCTGGACAGCCCGAACACTGAAGCTTTCTTT
CDR3 protein: CASSPLDSPNTEAFF

D gene: .
V gene: TRBV7-2
J gene: TRBJ1-2
clone size: once
CDR3 DNA: TGTGCCAGCAGCTTGGACCTTCAGGGCTACTATGGCTACACCTTC
CDR3 protein: CASSLDLQGYYGYTF

D gene: TRBD2
V gene: TRBV7-3
J gene: TRBJ2-5
clone size: .
CDR3 DNA: TGTGCCAGCAGCTTACGGCCTAGCGGCACCCAAGAGACCCAGTACTTC
CDR3 protein: CASSLRPSGTQETQYF

D gene: TRBD1
V gene: TRBV4-3
J gene: TRBJ2-1
clone size: .
CDR3 DNA: TGCGCCAGCAGCCAGACGATAGACAGGGGCTACAATGAGCAGTTCTTC
CDR3 protein: CASSQTIDRGYNEQFF

D gene: TRBD1
V gene: TRBV11-3
J gene: TRBJ1-1
clone size: .
CDR3 DNA: TGTGCCAGCGCTAGACAGGGTTTGAACACTGAAGCTTTCTTT
CDR3 protein: CASARQGLNTEAFF

D gene: .
V gene: TRBV9
J gene: TRBJ1-6
clone size: few
CDR3 DNA: TGTGCCAGCAGCGTAGATGTGGGGAGAGGGTCACCCCTCCACTTT
CDR3 protein: CASSVDVGRGSPLHF

D gene: .
V gene: TRBV10-3
J gene: TRBJ2-3
clone size: .
CDR3 DNA: TGTGCCACCGGTGGCTTGGACGGGGAGTTTGAAGATACGCAGTATTTT
CDR3 protein: CATGGLDGEFEDTQYF

D gene: TRBD1
V gene: TRBV2
J gene: TRBJ1-5
clone size: .
CDR3 DNA: TGTGCCAGCAAGGGGGAAGACAGGGGCAATCAGCCCCAGCATTTT
CDR3 protein: CASKGEDRGNQPQHF

D gene: .
V gene: TRBV28
J gene: TRBJ1-2
clone size: .
CDR3 DNA: TGTGCCAGCAGTCCAACTGGTACAGGGCTAAGTGGCTACACCTTC
CDR3 protein: CASSPTGTGLSGYTF

D gene: .
V gene: TRBV27
J gene: TRBJ1-5
clone size: .
CDR3 DNA: TGTGCCAGCAGTTTCCGGCAGGGCAATCAGCCCCAGCATTTT
CDR3 protein: CASSFRQGNQPQHF

D gene: .
V gene: TRBV4-3
J gene: TRBJ1-1
clone size: .
CDR3 DNA: TGCGCCAGCAGCCACCTAAGGGCGAGGAGGGGCGAAGGAGCTTTCTTT
CDR3 protein: CASSHLRARRGEGAFF

D gene: TRBD1
V gene: TRBV30
J gene: TRBJ2-7
clone size: .
CDR3 DNA: TGTGCCTGGATGGTAGGGGGCAACGAGCAGTACTTC
CDR3 protein: CAWMVGGNEQYF

D gene: .
V gene: TRBV6-2/TRBV6-3
J gene: TRBJ1-2
clone size: .
CDR3 DNA: TGTGCCAGCAGTCGACTCTATGGCTACACCTTC
CDR3 protein: CASSRLYGYTF